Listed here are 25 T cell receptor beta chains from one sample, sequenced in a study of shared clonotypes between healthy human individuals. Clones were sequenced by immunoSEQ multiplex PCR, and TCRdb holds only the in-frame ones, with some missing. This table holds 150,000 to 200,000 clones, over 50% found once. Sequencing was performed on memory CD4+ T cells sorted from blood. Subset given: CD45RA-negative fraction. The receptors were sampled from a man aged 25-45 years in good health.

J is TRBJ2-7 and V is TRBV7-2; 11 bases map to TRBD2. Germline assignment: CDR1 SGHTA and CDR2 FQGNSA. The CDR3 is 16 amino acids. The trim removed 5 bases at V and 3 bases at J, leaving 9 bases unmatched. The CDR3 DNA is TGTGCCAGCAGCGGGGGCCTAGCGGGAGGTGGCTACGAGCAGTACTTC. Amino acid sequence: CASSGGLAGGGYEQYF.

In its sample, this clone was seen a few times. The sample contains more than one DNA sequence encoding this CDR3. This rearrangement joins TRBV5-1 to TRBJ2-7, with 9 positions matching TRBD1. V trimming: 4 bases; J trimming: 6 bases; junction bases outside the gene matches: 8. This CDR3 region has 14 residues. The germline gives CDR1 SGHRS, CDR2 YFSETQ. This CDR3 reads CASSPADRGREQYF. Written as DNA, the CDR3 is TGCGCCAGCAGCCCCGCGGACAGGGGCCGCGAGCAGTACTTC. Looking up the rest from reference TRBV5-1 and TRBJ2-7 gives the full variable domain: KAGVTQTPRYLIKTRGQQVTLSCSPISGHRSVSWYQQTPGQGLQFLFEYFSETQRNKGNFPGRFSGRQFSNSRSEMNVSTLELGDSALYLCASSPADRGREQYFGPGTRLTVT.

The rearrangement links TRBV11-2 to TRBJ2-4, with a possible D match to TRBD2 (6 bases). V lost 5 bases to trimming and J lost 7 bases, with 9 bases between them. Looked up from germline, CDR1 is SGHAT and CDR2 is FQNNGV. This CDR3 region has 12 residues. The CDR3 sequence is CASSQDYNIQYF. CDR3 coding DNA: TGTGCCAGCAGCCAGGACTACAACATTCAGTACTTC. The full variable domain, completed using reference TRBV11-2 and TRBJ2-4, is EAGVAQSPRYKIIEKRQSVAFWCNPISGHATLYWYQQILGQGPKLLIQFQNNGVVDDSQLPKDRFSAERLKGVDSTLKIQPAKLEDSAVYLCASSQDYNIQYFGAGTRLSVL.

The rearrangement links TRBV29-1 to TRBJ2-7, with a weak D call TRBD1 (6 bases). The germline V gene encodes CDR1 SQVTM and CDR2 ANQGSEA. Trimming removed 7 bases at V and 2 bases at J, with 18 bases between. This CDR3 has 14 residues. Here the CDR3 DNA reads TGCAGCGCTACGACAGGCCTAGCTACCTACGAGCAGTACTTC. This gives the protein CSATTGLATYEQYF.

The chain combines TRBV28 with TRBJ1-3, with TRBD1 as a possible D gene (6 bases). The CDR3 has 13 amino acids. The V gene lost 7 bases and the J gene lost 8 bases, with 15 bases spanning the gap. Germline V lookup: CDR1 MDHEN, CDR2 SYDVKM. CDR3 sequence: CASMDTGTHTIYF. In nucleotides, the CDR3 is TGTGCCAGCATGGATACAGGGACACACACCATATATTTT.

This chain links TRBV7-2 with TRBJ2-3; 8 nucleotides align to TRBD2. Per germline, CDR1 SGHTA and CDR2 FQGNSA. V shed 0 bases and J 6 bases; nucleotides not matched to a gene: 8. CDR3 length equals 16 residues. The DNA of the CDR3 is TGTGCCAGCAGCTTAGCCGGAGCGGGAGTCCCGGATACGCAGTATTTT. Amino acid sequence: CASSLAGAGVPDTQYF.

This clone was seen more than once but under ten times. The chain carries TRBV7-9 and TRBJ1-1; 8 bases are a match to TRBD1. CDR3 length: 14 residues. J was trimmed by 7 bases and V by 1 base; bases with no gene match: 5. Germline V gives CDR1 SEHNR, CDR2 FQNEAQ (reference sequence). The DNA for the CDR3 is TGTGCCAGCAGCTTAGACGGGACAGGACATGAAGCTTTCTTT. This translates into CASSLDGTGHEAFF.

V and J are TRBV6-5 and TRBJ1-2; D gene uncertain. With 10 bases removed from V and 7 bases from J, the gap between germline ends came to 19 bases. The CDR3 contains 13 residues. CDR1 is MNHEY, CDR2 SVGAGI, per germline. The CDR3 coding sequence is TGTGCCACACTCGAGAGGTCTCGGGGTGGCTACACCTTC. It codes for CATLERSRGGYTF.

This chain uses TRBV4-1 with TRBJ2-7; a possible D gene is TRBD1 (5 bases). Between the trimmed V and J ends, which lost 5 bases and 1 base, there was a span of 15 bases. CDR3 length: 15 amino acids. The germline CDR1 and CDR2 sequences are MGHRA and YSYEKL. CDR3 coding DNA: TGCGCCAGCAGCTCGGTGACAGCCAAGTCCTACGAGCAGTACTTC. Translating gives CASSSVTAKSYEQYF.

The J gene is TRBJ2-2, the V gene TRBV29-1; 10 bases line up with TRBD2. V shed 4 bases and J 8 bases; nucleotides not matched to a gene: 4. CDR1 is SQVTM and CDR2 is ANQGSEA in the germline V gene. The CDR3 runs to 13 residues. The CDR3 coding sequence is TGCAGCGTTGGGGGGACTAGCGTTGGGGAGCTGTTTTTT. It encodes CSVGGTSVGELFF.

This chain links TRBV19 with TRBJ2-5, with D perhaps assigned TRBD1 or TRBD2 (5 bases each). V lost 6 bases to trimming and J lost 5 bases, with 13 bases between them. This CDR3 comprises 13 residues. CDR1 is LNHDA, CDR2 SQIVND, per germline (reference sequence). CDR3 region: CASSLGNRETQYF. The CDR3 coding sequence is TGTGCCAGTAGCCTCGGGAACAGGGAGACCCAGTACTTC.

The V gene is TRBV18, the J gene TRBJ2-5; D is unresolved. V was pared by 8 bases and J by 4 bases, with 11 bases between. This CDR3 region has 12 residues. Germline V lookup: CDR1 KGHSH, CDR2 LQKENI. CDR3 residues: CASAPEGETQYF. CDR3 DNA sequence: TGTGCCAGCGCTCCAGAAGGAGAGACCCAGTACTTC.

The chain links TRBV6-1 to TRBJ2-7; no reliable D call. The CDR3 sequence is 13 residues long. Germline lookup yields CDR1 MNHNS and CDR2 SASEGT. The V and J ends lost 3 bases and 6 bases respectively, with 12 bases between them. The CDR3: CASSEGWKGEQYF. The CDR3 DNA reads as TGTGCCAGCAGTGAGGGGTGGAAAGGCGAGCAGTACTTC.

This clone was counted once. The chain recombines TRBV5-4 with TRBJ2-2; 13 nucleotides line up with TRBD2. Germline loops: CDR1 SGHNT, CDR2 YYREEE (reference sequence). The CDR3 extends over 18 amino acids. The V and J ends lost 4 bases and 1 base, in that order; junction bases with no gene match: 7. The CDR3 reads CASSRWTSGRGNTGELFF. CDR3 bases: TGTGCCAGCAGCCGATGGACTAGCGGGAGAGGGAACACCGGGGAGCTGTTTTTT.

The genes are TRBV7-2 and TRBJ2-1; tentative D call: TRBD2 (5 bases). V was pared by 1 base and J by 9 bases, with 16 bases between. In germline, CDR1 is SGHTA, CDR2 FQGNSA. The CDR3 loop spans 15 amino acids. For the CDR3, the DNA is TGTGCCAGCAGCTTAGAAGCGGTTTTCGATGGTGAGCAGTTCTTC. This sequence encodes CASSLEAVFDGEQFF.

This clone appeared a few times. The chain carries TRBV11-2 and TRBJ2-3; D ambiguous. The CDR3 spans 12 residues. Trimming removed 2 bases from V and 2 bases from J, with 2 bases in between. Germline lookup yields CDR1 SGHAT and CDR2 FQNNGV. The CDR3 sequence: CASSLFTDTQYF. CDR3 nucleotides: TGTGCCAGCAGCTTATTCACAGATACGCAGTATTTT. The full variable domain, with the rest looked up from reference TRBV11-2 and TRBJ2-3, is EAGVAQSPRYKIIEKRQSVAFWCNPISGHATLYWYQQILGQGPKLLIQFQNNGVVDDSQLPKDRFSAERLKGVDSTLKIQPAKLEDSAVYLCASSLFTDTQYFGPGTRLTVL.

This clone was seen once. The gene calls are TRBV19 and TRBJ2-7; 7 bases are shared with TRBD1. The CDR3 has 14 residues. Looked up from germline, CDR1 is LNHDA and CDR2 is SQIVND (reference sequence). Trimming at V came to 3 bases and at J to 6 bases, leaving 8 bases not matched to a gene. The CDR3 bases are TGTGCCAGTAGTATCCACGAACAGGGGAGCGAGCAGTACTTC. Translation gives CASSIHEQGSEQYF.

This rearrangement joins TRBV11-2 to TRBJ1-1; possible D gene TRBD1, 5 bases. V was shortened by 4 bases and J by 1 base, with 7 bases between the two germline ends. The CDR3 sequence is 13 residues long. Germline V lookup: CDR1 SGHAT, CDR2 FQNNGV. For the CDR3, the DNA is TGTGCCAGCAGCTCCGGACAGAACACTGAAGCTTTCTTT. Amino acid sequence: CASSSGQNTEAFF.

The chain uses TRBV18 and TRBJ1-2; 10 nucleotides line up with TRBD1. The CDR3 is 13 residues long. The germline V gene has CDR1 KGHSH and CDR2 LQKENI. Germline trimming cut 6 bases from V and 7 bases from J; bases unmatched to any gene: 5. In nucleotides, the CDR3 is TGTGCCAGCTCGTCTGACAGGGGGCTTGGCTACACCTTC. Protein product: CASSSDRGLGYTF.

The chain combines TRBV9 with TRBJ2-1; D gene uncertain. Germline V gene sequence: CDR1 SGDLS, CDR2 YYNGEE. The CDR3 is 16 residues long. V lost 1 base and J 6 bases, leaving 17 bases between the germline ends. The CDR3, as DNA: TGTGCCAGCAGCGTATCGGGTGTATTGAGCAGCAATGAGCAGTTCTTC. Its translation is CASSVSGVLSSNEQFF.

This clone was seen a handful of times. CDR3 in amino acids: CATSSRGAGANVLTF. The DNA of the CDR3 is TGTGCCACCAGCAGTCGGGGCGCTGGGGCCAACGTCCTGACTTTC. The V and J genes are TRBV15 and TRBJ2-6; D may match TRBD1 or TRBD2 (5 bases each). This CDR3 region has 15 residues. Trimming removed 3 bases from V and 2 bases from J, with 8 bases in between. Looked up from germline, CDR1 is LNHNV and CDR2 is YYDKDF (reference sequence).

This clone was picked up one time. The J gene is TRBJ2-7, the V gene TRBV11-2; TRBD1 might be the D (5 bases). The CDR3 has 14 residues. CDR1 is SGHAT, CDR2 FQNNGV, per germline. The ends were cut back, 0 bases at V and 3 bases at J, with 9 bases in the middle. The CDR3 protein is CASSLDFTGYEQYF. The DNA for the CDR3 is TGTGCCAGCAGCTTAGACTTTACAGGCTACGAGCAGTACTTC.

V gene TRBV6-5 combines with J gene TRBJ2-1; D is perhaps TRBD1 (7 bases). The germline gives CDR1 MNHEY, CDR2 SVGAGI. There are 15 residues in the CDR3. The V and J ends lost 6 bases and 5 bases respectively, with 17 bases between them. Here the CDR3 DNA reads TGTGCCAGCAGGGGGGGTACAGGGGCCAACAATGAGCAGTTCTTC. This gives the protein CASRGGTGANNEQFF.

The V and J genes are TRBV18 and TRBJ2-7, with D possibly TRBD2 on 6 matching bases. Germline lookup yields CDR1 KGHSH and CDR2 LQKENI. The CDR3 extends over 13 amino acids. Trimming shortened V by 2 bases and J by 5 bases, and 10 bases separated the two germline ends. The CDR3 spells CASSPIPGDEQYF. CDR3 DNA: TGTGCCAGCTCACCAATTCCGGGGGACGAGCAGTACTTC.

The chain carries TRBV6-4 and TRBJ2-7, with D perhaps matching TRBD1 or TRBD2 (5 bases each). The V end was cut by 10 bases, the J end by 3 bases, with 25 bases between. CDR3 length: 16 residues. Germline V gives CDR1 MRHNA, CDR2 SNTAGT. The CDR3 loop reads CANPPCLGEQSYEQYF. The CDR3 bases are TGTGCCAATCCCCCTTGTTTGGGGGAGCAGAGCTACGAGCAGTACTTC.